The rows below give T cell receptor beta chains drawn from one sample of a study of T cell clones after liver transplantation. Sequenced by immunoSEQ multiplex PCR; TCRdb stores in-frame clones only, minus some. The table includes roughly 51,000 clones, more than 65% detected once. The sample consisted of CD4+ T cells from blood, taken 52 to 60 months after liver transplant. The receptors were sampled from a human patient who received a liver transplant. A share of the T cells may be of graft donor origin. Each CDR3 is given with its conserved first and last residue. The order of the fields is D gene, V gene, clone size, J gene, CDR3 protein, CDR3 DNA. D genes are given only for firm matches. Size is omitted from some rows. Given values are once, few, many or a class for expanded clones.

>NA|TRBV2|NA|TRBJ1-2
CASRDSSHGYTF
TGTGCCAGCAGGGACAGCTCTCATGGCTACACCTTC
>NA|TRBV5-1|NA|TRBJ1-5
CASSLDGSSNQPQHF
TGCGCCAGCAGCTTGGACGGGTCGAGCAATCAGCCCCAGCATTTT
>TRBD2|TRBV28|NA|TRBJ2-3
CASTLGLAGGSDTQYF
TGTGCCAGCACCCTAGGACTAGCGGGGGGATCAGATACGCAGTATTTT
>TRBD1|TRBV28|NA|TRBJ2-3
CASSSGQPKDTQYF
TGTGCCAGCAGTTCGGGACAGCCTAAGGATACGCAGTATTTT
>TRBD2|TRBV7-9|NA|TRBJ2-7
CASSLGLAGDSYEQYF
TGTGCCAGCAGCTTAGGACTAGCGGGTGACTCCTACGAGCAGTACTTC
>NA|TRBV13|once|TRBJ2-3
CASSLVAATITDTQYF
TGTGCCAGCAGCTTAGTAGCGGCGACGATTACAGATACGCAGTATTTT
>NA|TRBV11-1|NA|TRBJ2-1
CASSLDDRAGYEKYNEQFF
TGTGCCAGCAGCTTGGATGATCGGGCGGGGTATGAGAAGTACAATGAGCAGTTCTTC
>TRBD1|TRBV7-8|NA|TRBJ1-4
CASSPLGTGWTNEKLFF
TGTGCCAGCAGCCCACTTGGGACAGGGTGGACTAATGAAAAACTGTTTTTT
>TRBD2|TRBV7-9|NA|TRBJ2-5
CASSLASGREGETQYF
TGTGCCAGCAGCTTAGCGTCTGGCAGGGAGGGGGAGACCCAGTACTTC
>NA|TRBV5-1|few|TRBJ1-2
CASSSRVRRPGNYGYTF
TGCGCCAGCAGCTCCCGGGTCCGACGACCGGGAAACTATGGCTACACCTTC
>NA|TRBV6-1|NA|TRBJ1-4
CASSEWGEGLGEKLFF
TGTGCCAGCAGTGAATGGGGCGAGGGATTGGGTGAAAAACTGTTTTTT
>NA|TRBV4-1|NA|TRBJ1-5
CASSQEVGPTGQPQHF
TGCGCCAGCAGCCAAGAAGTGGGCCCCACAGGCCAGCCCCAGCATTTT
>NA|TRBV11-2|NA|TRBJ2-5
CASSSLLKDQETQYF
TGTGCCAGCAGCTCCCTCCTTAAGGACCAAGAGACCCAGTACTTC
>TRBD2|TRBV28|NA|TRBJ2-1
CASREVGLRSNEQFF
TGTGCCAGCAGAGAAGTGGGACTACGCAGCAATGAGCAGTTCTTC
>NA|TRBV7-2|many|TRBJ1-5
CASSSQNSNQPQHF
TGTGCCAGCAGCTCGCAGAATAGCAATCAGCCCCAGCATTTT
>TRBD2|TRBV9|NA|TRBJ2-2
CASRTSGGSRGTGELFF
TGTGCCAGCAGGACTAGCGGGGGCTCTAGAGGGACCGGGGAGCTGTTTTTT